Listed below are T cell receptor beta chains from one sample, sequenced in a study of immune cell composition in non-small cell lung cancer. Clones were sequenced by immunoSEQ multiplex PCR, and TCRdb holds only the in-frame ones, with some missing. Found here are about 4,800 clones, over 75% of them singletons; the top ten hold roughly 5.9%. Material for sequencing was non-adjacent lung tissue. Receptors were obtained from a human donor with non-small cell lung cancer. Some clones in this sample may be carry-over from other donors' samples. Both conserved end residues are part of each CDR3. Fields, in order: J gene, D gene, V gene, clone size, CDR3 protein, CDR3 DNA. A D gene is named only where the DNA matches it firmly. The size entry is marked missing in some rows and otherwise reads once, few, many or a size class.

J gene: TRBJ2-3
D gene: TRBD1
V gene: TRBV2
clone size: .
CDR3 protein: CASSADRVGTDTQYF
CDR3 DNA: TGTGCCAGCAGCGCCGACAGGGTTGGCACAGATACGCAGTATTTT

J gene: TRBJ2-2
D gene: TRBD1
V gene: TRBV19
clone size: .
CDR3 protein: CASSGSTGGDVGELFF
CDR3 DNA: TGTGCCAGTAGTGGATCGACAGGGGGCGATGTCGGGGAGCTGTTTTTT

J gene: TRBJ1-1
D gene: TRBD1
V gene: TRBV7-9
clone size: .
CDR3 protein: CASSPTDRRNTEAFF
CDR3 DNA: TGTGCCAGCAGCCCAACGGACAGGAGGAACACTGAAGCTTTCTTT

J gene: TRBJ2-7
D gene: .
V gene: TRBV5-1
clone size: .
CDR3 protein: CASSSSSGYEQYF
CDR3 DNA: TGCGCCAGCAGCTCCTCCTCGGGCTACGAGCAGTACTTC

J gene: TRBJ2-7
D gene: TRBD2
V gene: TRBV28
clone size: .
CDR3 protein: CASSPASGPYEQYF
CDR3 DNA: TGTGCCAGCAGTCCAGCTAGCGGACCCTACGAGCAGTACTTC

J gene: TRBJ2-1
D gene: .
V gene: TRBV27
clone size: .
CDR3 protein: CASSLSWGQNEQFF
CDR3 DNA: TGTGCCAGCAGTTTATCGTGGGGCCAGAATGAGCAGTTCTTC

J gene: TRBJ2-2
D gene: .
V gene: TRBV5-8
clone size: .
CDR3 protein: CASSLVGLPITGELFF
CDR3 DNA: TGTGCCAGCAGCTTAGTGGGACTTCCCATCACCGGGGAGCTGTTTTTT

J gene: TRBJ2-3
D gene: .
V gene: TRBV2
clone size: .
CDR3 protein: CASSEMTDLDTQYF
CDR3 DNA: TGTGCCAGCAGTGAAATGACAGACTTAGATACGCAGTATTTT

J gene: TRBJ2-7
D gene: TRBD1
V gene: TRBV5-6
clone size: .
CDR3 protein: CASSSGTGSVQYF
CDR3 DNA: TGTGCCAGCAGCTCCGGGACAGGGAGTGTGCAGTACTTC

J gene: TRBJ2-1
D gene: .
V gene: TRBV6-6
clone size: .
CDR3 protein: CASTDKHEQFF
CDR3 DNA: TGTGCCAGCACCGACAAACATGAGCAGTTCTTC

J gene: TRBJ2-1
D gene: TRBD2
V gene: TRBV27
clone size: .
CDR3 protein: CASSPLGSGGYNEQFF
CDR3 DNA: TGTGCCAGCAGTCCCCTTGGTAGCGGGGGGTACAATGAGCAGTTCTTC

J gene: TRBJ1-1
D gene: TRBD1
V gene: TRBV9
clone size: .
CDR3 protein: CASSVGDRAYNTEAFF
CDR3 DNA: TGTGCCAGCAGCGTAGGAGACAGGGCGTACAACACTGAAGCTTTCTTT

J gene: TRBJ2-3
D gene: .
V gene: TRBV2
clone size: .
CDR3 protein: CASSVGQAVTDTQYF
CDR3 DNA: TGTGCCAGCAGTGTCGGTCAGGCAGTCACAGATACGCAGTATTTT

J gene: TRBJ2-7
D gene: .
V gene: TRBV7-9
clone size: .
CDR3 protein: CASSLGLAGREQYF
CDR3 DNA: TGTGCCAGCAGCTTAGGCCTCGCGGGCCGGGAGCAGTACTTC

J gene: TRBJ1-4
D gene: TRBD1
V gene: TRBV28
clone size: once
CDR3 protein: CASSPDRASNEKLFF
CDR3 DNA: TGTGCCAGCAGTCCGGACAGGGCTTCGAATGAAAAACTGTTTTTT

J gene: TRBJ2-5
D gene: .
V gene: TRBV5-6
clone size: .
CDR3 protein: CASSLAARGREETQYF
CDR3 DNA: TGTGCCAGCAGCTTGGCAGCGAGGGGGAGAGAAGAGACCCAGTACTTC

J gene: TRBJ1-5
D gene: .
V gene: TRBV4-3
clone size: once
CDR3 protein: CASSQGHYSNQPQHF
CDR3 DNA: TGCGCCAGCAGCCAAGGGCATTATAGCAATCAGCCCCAGCATTTT

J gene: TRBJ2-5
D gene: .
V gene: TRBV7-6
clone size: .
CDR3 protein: CASSQRTREETQYF
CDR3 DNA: TGTGCCAGCAGCCAAAGGACGAGGGAAGAGACCCAGTACTTC

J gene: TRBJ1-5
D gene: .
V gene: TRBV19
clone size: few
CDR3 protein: CARRCRKPGNQPQHF
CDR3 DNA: TGTGCCAGACGTTGCAGAAAGCCCGGGAATCAGCCCCAGCATTTT

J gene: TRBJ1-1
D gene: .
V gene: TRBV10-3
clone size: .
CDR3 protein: CAISDGGPETEAFF
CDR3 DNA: TGTGCCATCAGTGACGGAGGGCCGGAGACTGAAGCTTTCTTT

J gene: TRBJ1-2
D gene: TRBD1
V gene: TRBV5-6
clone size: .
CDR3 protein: CASSSRDRGFGYTF
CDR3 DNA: TGTGCCAGCAGCTCCCGGGACAGGGGTTTTGGCTACACCTTC

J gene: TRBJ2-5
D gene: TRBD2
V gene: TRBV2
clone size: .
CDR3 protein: CASSEYVLAGGQETQYF
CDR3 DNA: TGTGCCAGCAGTGAATATGTCTTAGCGGGGGGGCAAGAGACCCAGTACTTC

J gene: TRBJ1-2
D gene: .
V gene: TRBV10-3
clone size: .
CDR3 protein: CAISVNRNYGYTF
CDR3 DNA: TGTGCCATCAGTGTGAACAGAAACTATGGCTACACCTTC

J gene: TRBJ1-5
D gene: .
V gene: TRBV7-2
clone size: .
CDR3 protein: CASSRGGPQHF
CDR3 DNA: TGTGCCAGCAGCCGGGGGGGGCCCCAGCATTTT

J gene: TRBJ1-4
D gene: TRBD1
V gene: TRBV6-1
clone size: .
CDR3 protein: CASSERQGTNEKLFF
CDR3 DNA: TGTGCCAGCAGTGAAAGACAGGGTACTAATGAAAAACTGTTTTTT

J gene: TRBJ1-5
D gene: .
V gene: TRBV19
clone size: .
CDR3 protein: CASSIGAYSNQPQHF
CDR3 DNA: TGTGCCAGTAGTATAGGGGCGTATAGCAATCAGCCCCAGCATTTT

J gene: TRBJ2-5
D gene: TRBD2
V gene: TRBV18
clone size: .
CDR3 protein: CASSQSSGETQYF
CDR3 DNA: TGTGCCAGCTCACAGTCTAGCGGGGAGACCCAGTACTTC

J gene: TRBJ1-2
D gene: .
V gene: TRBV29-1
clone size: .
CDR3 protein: CSAVGDWSGYTF
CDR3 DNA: TGCAGCGCCGTAGGGGATTGGAGTGGCTACACCTTC

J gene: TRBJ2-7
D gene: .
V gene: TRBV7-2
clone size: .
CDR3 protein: CASSEIPGTYEQYF
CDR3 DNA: TGTGCCAGCAGCGAAATACCGGGGACCTACGAGCAGTACTTC